The 11 T cell receptor beta chains listed next were all sequenced from one sample in a study of patients and donors after allogeneic stem cell transplantation. TCRdb called the RT-PCR reads again in MiXCR, with one record for every CDR3 protein. The table records about a million distinct CDR3 sequences, more than 15% of them present only once. Input material: blood, either unsorted or a sorted T cell fraction (not recorded which). Every receptor here comes from a human donor who was either an allogeneic HSCT recipient or a stem cell or donor lymphocyte infusion donor (not recorded which). It is not recorded whose cells these are; they may come from a transplant donor.

In this sample, this clonotype turned up a few times. The genes are TRBV12-3 or TRBV12-4 and TRBJ2-1; 10 bases match TRBD2. With V trimmed by 0 bases and J by 0 bases, 8 bases remained unmatched. This CDR3 is built from 19 residues. DNA for the CDR3: TGTGCCAGCAGTTTAGCTGAAGCGGGAGGGATCCTCTCCTACAATGAGCAGTTCTTC. Its translation: CASSLAEAGGILSYNEQFF.

The chain is built from TRBV7-9 and TRBJ2-1; TRBD2 matches at 7 bases. Germline assignment: CDR1 SEHNR and CDR2 FQNEAQ (reference sequence). This CDR3 has 17 amino acids. V shed 5 bases, J shed 4 bases, and the junction held 14 bases outside the gene matches. CDR3 in amino acids: CASSPSLASGVYNEQFF. DNA for the CDR3: TGTGCCAGCAGCCCCTCGTTGGCTAGCGGAGTATACAATGAGCAGTTCTTC.

This clonotype showed up just a few times. The rearrangement joins TRBV30 to TRBJ2-5, with TRBD2 matching over 7 bases. In germline, CDR1 is GTSNPN, CDR2 SVGIG (reference sequence). V was pared by 2 bases and J by 3 bases, with 6 bases of the junction left unmatched. CDR3 size: 14 residues. The CDR3: CAWSLASGEETQYF. DNA for the CDR3: TGTGCCTGGAGTCTCGCCAGCGGGGAAGAGACCCAGTACTTC.

This clonotype was counted a single time. CDR3 nucleotides: TGTGCCAGCAGCACTACTAGCGGGAAGCACAATGAGCAGTTCTTC. Translation: CASSTTSGKHNEQFF. The chain combines TRBV14 with TRBJ2-1, with 10 bases fitting TRBD2. The junction had 6 bases not matched to a gene; V was cut back by 5 bases and J by 5 bases. The CDR3 runs 15 residues. Germline CDR1 SGHDN, CDR2 FVKESK.

This chain joins TRBV7-3 and TRBJ2-1; the match to TRBD1 covers 7 bases. The V gene end was trimmed by 5 bases and the J gene end by 4 bases; junction bases not matched to a gene: 8. This CDR3 is built from 15 residues. The germline V gene encodes CDR1 SGHTA and CDR2 FQGTGA. CDR3 bases: TGTGCCAGCAGCCCTACAGGGGAGAAATACAATGAGCAGTTCTTC. It codes for CASSPTGEKYNEQFF.

This chain connects TRBV7-2 to TRBJ2-1; the D gene could be TRBD1 or TRBD2 (5 bases each). CDR3 length: 13 residues. In germline, CDR1 is SGHTA, CDR2 FQGNSA. The ends were cut back, 5 bases at V and 10 bases at J, with 15 bases in the middle. The CDR3 DNA follows: TGTGCCAGCAGCCTTCGCGGGCAGGGAGAGCAGTTCTTC. This gives the protein CASSLRGQGEQFF.

The rearrangement uses TRBV20-1 and TRBJ2-1; no clear D gene. V lost 0 bases, J lost 0 bases, and 9 bases lay in between. Per germline, CDR1 DFQATT and CDR2 SNEGSKA (reference sequence). The CDR3 runs 15 residues. Written as DNA, the CDR3 is TGCAGTGCTAGAGATAGGCTCAGCTCCTACAATGAGCAGTTCTTC. It encodes CSARDRLSSYNEQFF.

The V gene is TRBV12-3 or TRBV12-4, the J gene TRBJ2-1; D not resolved. Trimming took 3 bases from V and 5 from J, leaving 11 bases between them. This CDR3 spans 14 amino acids. The CDR3 region is CASSFVWSDNEQFF. CDR3 DNA sequence: TGTGCCAGCAGTTTCGTGTGGAGCGACAATGAGCAGTTCTTC.

The V and J genes are TRBV11-2 and TRBJ2-5; a possible D gene is TRBD2 (6 bases). Per the germline V gene, CDR1 is SGHAT and CDR2 is FQNNGV. V dropped 0 bases and J dropped 5 bases, with 25 bases sitting between them. The CDR3 covers 19 residues. For the CDR3, the DNA is TGTGCCAGCAGCTTAGATTCTCACGGTTGGACTACGTATTGGGAGACCCAGTACTTC. Amino acids: CASSLDSHGWTTYWETQYF. Using reference TRBV11-2 and TRBJ2-5 for the parts outside the CDR3, the full variable domain is EAGVAQSPRYKIIEKRQSVAFWCNPISGHATLYWYQQILGQGPKLLIQFQNNGVVDDSQLPKDRFSAERLKGVDSTLKIQPAKLEDSAVYLCASSLDSHGWTTYWETQYFGPGTRLLVL.

This chain connects TRBV4-3 to TRBJ2-1; tentative D call: TRBD2 (7 bases). V was shortened by 4 bases and J by 3 bases, with 19 bases between the two germline ends. This CDR3 region has 17 residues. Per the germline V gene, CDR1 is LGHNA and CDR2 is YSLEER. CDR3 loop: CASSPRDLRGGYNEQFF. As DNA, the CDR3 is TGCGCCAGCAGCCCCCGAGATTTGAGGGGGGGCTACAATGAGCAGTTCTTC.

V gene TRBV15 combines with J gene TRBJ2-1; TRBD2 agrees at 8 bases. The CDR3 extends over 16 amino acids. Per the germline V gene, CDR1 is LNHNV and CDR2 is YYDKDF (reference sequence). The V gene end was trimmed by 0 bases and the J gene end by 6 bases; junction bases not matched to a gene: 7. The CDR3 DNA reads TGTGCCACCAGCAGAGATGCGGGAGGCAGGGTCAATGAGCAGTTCTTC. Amino acids: CATSRDAGGRVNEQFF.